Described below is a single T cell receptor (beta chain) sequence and its context. Its antigen is not identified. In TCRdb, the reads were re-called with MiXCR into one record per CDR3 protein. This sample has some 350,000 distinct CDR3 sequences; about 32% occur once, and the top ten carry about 14%. These data are taken from a study of T cell repertoires in cytomegalovirus infection. Study-level background: Matching HLA type, along with CMV infection, was indicated by public TCR beta signatures.

The ends were cut back, 1 base at V and 5 bases at J, with 17 bases in the middle. This CDR3 has 16 amino acids. Germline CDR1 reads LGHDT; CDR2 reads YNNKEL (reference sequence). The sample in question was cultured PBMCs, obtained from culture after CMV antigen stimulation. V gene TRBV3-1 combines with J gene TRBJ2-5; D perhaps matches TRBD1 (6 bases). The receptor was isolated from a human donor in good health (CMV status not recorded). Some clones in this sample may be carry-over from other donors' samples. The CDR3 is CASSQGRTVFKETQYF. CDR3 DNA: TGTGCCAGCAGCCAAGGAAGGACAGTGTTTAAGGAGACCCAGTACTTC.